This T cell receptor beta chain was sequenced for a study of cytomegalovirus exposure and HLA in healthy donors. Study-wide results and caveats: It is likely that the observed cluster of highly shared sequence variants was a sequencing artifact. It was approximately 170 TCR beta chains that were listed as cytomegalovirus-associated.

The donors were healthy bone marrow donors. In nominal health when sampled, donors likely had unrecorded immune exposures nonetheless. PCR primers comprised 60 Vbeta and 13 Jbeta primers. This table comes from immunoSEQ multiplex PCR, and its TCRdb copy is limited to in-frame clones, with some not included. The sample consists of more than 140,000 clones, over 70% of them appearing once. Note on this clone: The target antigen is unknown.

This TCR was recovered from a man aged 25-40 years in good health and CMV-seropositive. The sequenced sample consisted of PBMCs.

CDR3 nucleotide sequence: TGTGCCTGGAGTGTGGGGACTAGCACAGATACGCAGTATTTT. Translated: CAWSVGTSTDTQYF. The V gene is TRBV30, the J gene TRBJ2-3; TRBD2 might be the D (6 bases). Germline loops: CDR1 GTSNPN, CDR2 SVGIG (reference sequence). V was pared by 0 bases and J by 0 bases, with 7 bases between. CDR3 size: 14 residues.